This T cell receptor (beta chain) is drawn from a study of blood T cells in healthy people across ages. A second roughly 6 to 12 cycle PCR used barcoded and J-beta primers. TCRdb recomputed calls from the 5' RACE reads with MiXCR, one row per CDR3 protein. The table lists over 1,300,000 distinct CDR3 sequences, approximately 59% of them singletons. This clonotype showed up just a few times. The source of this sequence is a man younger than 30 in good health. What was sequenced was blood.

DNA for the CDR3: TGTGCCAGCAGCCTAGGACTCCCTGCCCCCCTCCACTTT. Translating gives CASSLGLPAPLHF. The rearrangement uses TRBV3-1 and TRBJ1-6, with D unclear. Trimming took off 4 bases at V and 13 bases at J, with 14 bases between the two ends. Germline values: CDR1 LGHDT, CDR2 YNNKEL (reference sequence). There are 13 residues in the CDR3.